This T cell receptor (beta chain) was recorded in a study of blood T cell repertoires in COVID-19 (TCRdb year 2020). Regarding the research as a whole: The collaborator samples originated in the United States, Italy and Spain and spanned the acute and convalescent phases of COVID-19. The prospective study material was composed of cDNA or gDNA derived from T cells, B-cell-depleted T cells, or PBMCs. Subjects who had been exposed to COVID-19, were actively infected with it, or had recovered from it provided the deeply sampled blood TCRbeta repertoires that made up the dataset. A freely available public database, intended as a resource for researchers studying the immune response to SARS-CoV-2, is where the repertoires were released. The samples were drawn from two sources: the first 160 participants of the ongoing ImmuneRACE study, and 1,200 or so subjects contributed by 6 global collaborators. Sample metadata almost always included a de-identified subject ID, COVID-19 status, age in years and sex. Where HLA class I and class II types were available, the types were taken from metadata supplied by the sample provider, not from assay-based typing. What the study reported, not specific to this receptor: The quantity of clinical and demographic metadata differed by source and by participant and was supplied without curation.

A word on this clone: Its antigen is unknown. No base quality values were provided; no much bigger clone lies one nucleotide off.

The CDR3, cysteine through phenylalanine, is 19 amino acids long. The sequence is cut down to CDR3 DNA, 57 bases in frame from base 1. Germline trimming: 3 bases from V, 0 bases from J; junction bases outside gene matches: 14. CDR1 and CDR2, per the germline V gene, are MNHNS and SASEGT. Each collaborating institution followed its own protocols to collect whole blood in K2EDTA tubes. For TCRbeta analysis, collaborators shipped samples in one of three forms: frozen whole blood, isolated PBMCs, or DNA extracted from either of those sample types. TCRbeta CDR3 regions were amplified from genomic DNA by means of the immunoSEQ Assay, a bias-controlled multiplex PCR. Per the original workflow: The number of nucleated cells in each sample was estimated by amplification of reference gene primers within the assay. To quantify the absolute abundance of each unique TCRbeta CDR3 rearrangement, sequence reads were collapsed and filtered. For each sample, productive Simpson clonality was calculated as the square root of Simpson's diversity index over productive rearrangements. Held by TCRdb, this immuneACCESS table contains in-frame sequences only and omits some clones. Under half of the omission traces to an unresolved V gene where checked; the cause of the rest is unknown. V, J and clone size are taken as reported in that table, and D and trimming were inferred from the DNA itself. The sample data list 25,000 to 30,000 clones, and approximately 90% of these were observed just once. The ten largest clones capture around 2.8% of the sample.

Here the chain combines TRBV6-1 and TRBJ1-3, with 7 central nucleotides matching TRBD1. Sequencing was performed on peripheral blood. This clonotype was sampled from a human donor in a cohort sampled during active COVID-19. For the CDR3, the sequence is CASSERPRGTVASGNTIYF. The nucleotides are TGTGCCAGCAGTGAGAGGCCTCGTGGGACAGTTGCCTCTGGAAACACCATATATTTT.